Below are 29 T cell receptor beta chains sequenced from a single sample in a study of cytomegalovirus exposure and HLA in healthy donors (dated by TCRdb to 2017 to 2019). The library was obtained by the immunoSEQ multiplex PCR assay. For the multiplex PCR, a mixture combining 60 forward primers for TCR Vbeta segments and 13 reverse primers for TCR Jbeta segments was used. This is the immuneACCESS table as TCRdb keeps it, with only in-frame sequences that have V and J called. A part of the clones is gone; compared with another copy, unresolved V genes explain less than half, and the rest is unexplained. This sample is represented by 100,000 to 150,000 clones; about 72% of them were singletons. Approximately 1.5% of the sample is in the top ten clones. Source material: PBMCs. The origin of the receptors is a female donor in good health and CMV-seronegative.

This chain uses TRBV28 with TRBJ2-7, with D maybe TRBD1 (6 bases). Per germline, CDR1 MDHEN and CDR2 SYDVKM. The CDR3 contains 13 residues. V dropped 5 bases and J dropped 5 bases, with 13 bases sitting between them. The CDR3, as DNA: TGTGCCAGCAGTCTAACACAGGGCCACGAGCAGTACTTC. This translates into CASSLTQGHEQYF.

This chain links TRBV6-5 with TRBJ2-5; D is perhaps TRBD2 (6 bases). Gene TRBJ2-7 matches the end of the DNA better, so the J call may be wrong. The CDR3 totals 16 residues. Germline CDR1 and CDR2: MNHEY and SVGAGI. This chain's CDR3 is CASSYSGGPRGYEQYF. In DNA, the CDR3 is TGTGCCAGCAGTTACTCTGGAGGGCCGAGGGGCTACGAGCAGTACTTC.

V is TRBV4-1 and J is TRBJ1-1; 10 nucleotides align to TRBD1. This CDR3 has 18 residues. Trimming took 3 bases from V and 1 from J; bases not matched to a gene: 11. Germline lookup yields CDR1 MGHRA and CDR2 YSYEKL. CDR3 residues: CASSHKIPGQGTNTEAFF. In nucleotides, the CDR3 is TGCGCCAGCAGCCATAAAATCCCGGGACAGGGGACGAACACTGAAGCTTTCTTT.

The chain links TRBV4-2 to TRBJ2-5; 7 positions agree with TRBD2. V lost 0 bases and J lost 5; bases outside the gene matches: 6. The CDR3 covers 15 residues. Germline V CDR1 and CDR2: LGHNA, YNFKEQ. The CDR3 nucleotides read TGTGCCAGCAGCCAAGATACAGCGGGAAGGGAGACCCAGTACTTC. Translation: CASSQDTAGRETQYF.

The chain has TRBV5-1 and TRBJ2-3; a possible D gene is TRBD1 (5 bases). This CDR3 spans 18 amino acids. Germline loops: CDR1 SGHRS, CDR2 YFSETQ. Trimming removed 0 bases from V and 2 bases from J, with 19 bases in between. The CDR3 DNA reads TGCGCCAGCAGCTTGGCCCTAATAGGGGAAAGCCACACAGATACGCAGTATTTT. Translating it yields CASSLALIGESHTDTQYF.

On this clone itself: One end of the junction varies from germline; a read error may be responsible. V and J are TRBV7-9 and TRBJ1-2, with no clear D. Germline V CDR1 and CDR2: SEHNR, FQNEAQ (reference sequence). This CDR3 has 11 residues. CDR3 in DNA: TGTTCCAGCAGCTTAAACGGTGGCTACACCTTC. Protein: CSSSLNGGYTF.

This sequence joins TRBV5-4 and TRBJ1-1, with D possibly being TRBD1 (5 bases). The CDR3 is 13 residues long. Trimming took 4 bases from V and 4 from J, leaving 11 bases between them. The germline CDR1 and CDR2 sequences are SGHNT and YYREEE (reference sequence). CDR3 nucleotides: TGTGCCAGCAGCACCCGGGGGGGCACTGAAGCTTTCTTT. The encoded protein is CASSTRGGTEAFF.

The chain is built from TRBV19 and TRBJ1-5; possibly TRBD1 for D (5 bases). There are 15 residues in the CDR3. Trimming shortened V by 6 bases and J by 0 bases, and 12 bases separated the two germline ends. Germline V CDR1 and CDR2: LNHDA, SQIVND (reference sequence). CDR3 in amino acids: CASRGGAVSNQPQHF. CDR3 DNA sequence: TGTGCCAGTAGGGGCGGGGCGGTTAGCAATCAGCCCCAGCATTTT.

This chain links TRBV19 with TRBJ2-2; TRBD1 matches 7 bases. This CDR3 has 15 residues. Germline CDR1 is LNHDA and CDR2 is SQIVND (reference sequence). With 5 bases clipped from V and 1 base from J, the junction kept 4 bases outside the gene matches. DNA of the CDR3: TGTGCCAGTAGTGGACGACAGGGGAACACCGGGGAGCTGTTTTTT. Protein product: CASSGRQGNTGELFF.

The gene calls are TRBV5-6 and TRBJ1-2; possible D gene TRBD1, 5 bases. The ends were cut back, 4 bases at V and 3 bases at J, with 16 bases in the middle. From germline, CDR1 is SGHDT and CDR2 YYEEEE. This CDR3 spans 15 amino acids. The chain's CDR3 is CASSAGTPNDYGYTF. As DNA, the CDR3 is TGTGCCAGCAGCGCCGGGACTCCGAACGACTATGGCTACACCTTC.

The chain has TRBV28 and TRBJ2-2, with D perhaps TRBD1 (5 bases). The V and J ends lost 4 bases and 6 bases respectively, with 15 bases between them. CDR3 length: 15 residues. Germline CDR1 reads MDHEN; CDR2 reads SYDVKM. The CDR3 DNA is TGTGCCAGCAGTTATGACCGAAGGGGTCCCGGGGAGCTGTTTTTT. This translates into CASSYDRRGPGELFF.

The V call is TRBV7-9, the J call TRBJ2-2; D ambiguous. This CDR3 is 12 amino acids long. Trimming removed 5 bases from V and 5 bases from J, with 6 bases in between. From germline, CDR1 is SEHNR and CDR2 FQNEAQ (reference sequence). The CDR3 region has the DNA TGTGCCAGCAGCCCTTATACCGGGGAGCTGTTTTTT. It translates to CASSPYTGELFF.

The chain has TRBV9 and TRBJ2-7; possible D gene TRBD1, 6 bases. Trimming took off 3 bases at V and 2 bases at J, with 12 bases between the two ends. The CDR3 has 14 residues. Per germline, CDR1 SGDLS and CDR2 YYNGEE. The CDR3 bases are TGTGCCAGCAGCGGGGACATTACGACCTACGAGCAGTACTTC. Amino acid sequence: CASSGDITTYEQYF.

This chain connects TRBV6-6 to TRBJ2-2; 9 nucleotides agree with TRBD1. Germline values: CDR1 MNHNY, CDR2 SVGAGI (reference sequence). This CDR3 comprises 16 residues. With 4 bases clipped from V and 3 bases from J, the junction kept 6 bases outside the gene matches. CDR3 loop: CASSSTGTGHTGELFF. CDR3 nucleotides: TGTGCCAGCAGTTCCACCGGGACAGGGCACACCGGGGAGCTGTTTTTT.

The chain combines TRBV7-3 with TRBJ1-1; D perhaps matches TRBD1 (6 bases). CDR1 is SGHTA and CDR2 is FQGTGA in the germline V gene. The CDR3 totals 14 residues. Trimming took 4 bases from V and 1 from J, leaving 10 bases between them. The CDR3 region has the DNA TGTGCCAGCAGCTCGGGACACGCGAACACTGAAGCTTTCTTT. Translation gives CASSSGHANTEAFF.

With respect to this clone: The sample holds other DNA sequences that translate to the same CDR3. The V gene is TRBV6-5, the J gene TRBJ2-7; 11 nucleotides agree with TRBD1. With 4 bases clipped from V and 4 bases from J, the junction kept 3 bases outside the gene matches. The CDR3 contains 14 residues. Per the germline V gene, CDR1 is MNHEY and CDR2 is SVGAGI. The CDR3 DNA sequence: TGTGCCAGCAGTTCGGGGACAGGGGGGTACGAGCAGTACTTC. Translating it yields CASSSGTGGYEQYF.

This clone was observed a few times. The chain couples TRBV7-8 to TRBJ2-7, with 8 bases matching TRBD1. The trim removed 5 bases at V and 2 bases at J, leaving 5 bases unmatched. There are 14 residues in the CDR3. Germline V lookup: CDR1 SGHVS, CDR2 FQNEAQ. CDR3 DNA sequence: TGTGCCAGCAGCACACGGACAGGGACCTACGAGCAGTACTTC. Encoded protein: CASSTRTGTYEQYF. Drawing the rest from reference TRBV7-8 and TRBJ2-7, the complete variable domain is GAGVSQSPRYKVAKRGQDVALRCDPISGHVSLFWYQQALGQGPEFLTYFQNEAQLDKSGLPSDRFFAERPEGSVSTLKIQRTQQEDSAVYLCASSTRTGTYEQYFGPGTRLTVT.

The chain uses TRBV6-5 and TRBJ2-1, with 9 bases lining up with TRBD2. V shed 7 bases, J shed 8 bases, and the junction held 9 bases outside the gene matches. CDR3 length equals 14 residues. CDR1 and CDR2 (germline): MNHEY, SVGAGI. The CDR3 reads CASTLAGEEYEQFF. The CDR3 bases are TGTGCCAGCACTTTAGCGGGAGAGGAATATGAGCAGTTCTTC.

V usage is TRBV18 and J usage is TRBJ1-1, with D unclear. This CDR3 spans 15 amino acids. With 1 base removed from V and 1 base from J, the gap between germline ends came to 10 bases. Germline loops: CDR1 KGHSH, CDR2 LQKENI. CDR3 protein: CASSPLATSNTEAFF. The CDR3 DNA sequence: TGTGCCAGCTCACCACTAGCGACATCGAACACTGAAGCTTTCTTT.

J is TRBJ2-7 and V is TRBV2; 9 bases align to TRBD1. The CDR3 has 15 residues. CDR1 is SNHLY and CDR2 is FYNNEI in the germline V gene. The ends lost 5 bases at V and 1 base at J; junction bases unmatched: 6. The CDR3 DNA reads TGTGCCAGCAGTTCACAGGGGGCGCTATCCTACGAGCAGTACTTC. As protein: CASSSQGALSYEQYF.

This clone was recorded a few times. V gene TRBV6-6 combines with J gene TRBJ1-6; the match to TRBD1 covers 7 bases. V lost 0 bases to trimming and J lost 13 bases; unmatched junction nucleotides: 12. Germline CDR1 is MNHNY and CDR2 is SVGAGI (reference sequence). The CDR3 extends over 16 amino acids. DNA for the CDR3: TGTGCCAGCAGTTACTCTAACAGGGGAAGGAGTGGCCCCCTCCACTTT. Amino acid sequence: CASSYSNRGRSGPLHF.

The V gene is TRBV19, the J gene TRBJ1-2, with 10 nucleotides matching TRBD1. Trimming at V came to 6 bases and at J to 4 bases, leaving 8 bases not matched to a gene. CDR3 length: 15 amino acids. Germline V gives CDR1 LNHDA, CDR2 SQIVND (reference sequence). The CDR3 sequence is CASRLGTGVAYGYTF. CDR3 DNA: TGTGCCAGTAGGCTCGGGACAGGGGTTGCCTATGGCTACACCTTC.

Here the CDR3 reads CASSGIEGGELFF. CDR3 nucleotide sequence: TGTGCCAGCAGTGGAATAGAGGGCGGGGAGCTGTTTTTT. The rearrangement links TRBV2 to TRBJ2-2, with a weak D call TRBD2 (5 bases). The ends were cut back, 4 bases at V and 7 bases at J, with 10 bases in the middle. There are 13 residues in the CDR3. The germline V gene has CDR1 SNHLY and CDR2 FYNNEI.

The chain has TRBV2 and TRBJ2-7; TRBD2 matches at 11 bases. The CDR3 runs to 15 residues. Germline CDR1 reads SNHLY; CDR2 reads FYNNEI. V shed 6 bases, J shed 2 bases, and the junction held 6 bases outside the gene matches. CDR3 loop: CASSGLAGATYEQYF. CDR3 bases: TGTGCCAGCAGCGGACTAGCGGGTGCTACCTACGAGCAGTACTTC.

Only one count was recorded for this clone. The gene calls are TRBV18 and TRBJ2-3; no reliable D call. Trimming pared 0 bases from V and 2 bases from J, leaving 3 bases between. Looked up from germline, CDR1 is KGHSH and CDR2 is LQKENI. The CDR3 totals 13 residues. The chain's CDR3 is CASSPPSTDTQYF. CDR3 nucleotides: TGTGCCAGCTCACCACCCTCCACAGATACGCAGTATTTT. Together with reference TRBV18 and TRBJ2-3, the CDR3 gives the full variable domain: NAGVMQNPRHLVRRRGQEARLRCSPMKGHSHVYWYRQLPEEGLKFMVYLQKENIIDESGMPKERFSAEFPKEGPSILRIQQVVRGDSAAYFCASSPPSTDTQYFGPGTRLTVL.

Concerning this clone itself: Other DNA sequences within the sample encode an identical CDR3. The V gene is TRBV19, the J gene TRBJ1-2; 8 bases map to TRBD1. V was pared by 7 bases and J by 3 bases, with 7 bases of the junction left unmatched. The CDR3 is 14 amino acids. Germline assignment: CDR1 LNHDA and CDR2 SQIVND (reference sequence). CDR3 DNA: TGTGCCAGTACTATCGGGACAGGCGACTATGGCTACACCTTC. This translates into CASTIGTGDYGYTF.

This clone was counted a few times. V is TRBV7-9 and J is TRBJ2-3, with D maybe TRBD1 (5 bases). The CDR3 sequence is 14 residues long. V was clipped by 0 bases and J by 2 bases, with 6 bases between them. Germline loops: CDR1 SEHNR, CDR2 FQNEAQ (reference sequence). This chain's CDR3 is CASSLAGATDTQYF. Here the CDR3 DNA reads TGTGCCAGCAGCTTAGCTGGGGCCACAGATACGCAGTATTTT. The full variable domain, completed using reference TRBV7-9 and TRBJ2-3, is DTGVSQNPRHKITKRGQNVTFRCDPISEHNRLYWYRQTLGQGPEFLTYFQNEAQLEKSRLLSDRFSAERPKGSFSTLEIQRTEQGDSAMYLCASSLAGATDTQYFGPGTRLTVL.

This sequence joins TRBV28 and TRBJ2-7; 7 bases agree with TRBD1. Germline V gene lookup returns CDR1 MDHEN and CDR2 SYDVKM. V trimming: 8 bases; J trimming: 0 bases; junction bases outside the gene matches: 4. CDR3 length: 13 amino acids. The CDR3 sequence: CASPGQNSYEQYF. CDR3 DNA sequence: TGTGCCAGCCCGGGACAGAACTCCTACGAGCAGTACTTC.

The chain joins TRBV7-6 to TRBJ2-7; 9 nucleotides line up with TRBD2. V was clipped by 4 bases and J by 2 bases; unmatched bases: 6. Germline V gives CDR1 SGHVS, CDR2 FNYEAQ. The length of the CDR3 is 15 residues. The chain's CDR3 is CASSYGLATAYEQYF. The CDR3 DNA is TGTGCCAGCAGCTACGGACTAGCGACCGCCTACGAGCAGTACTTC.